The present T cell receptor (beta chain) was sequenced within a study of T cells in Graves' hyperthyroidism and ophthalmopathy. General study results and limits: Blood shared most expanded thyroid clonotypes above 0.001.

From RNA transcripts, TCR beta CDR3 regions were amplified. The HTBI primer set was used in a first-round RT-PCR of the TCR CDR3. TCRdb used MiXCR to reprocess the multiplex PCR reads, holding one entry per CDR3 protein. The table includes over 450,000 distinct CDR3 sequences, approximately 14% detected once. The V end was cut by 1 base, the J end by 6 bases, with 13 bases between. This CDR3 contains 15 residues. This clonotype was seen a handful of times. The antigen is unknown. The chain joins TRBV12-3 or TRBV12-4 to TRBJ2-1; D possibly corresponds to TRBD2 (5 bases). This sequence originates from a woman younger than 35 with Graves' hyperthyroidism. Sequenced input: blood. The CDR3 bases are TGTGCCAGCAGTTTAGAGGGTCGGGAATCCAATGAGCAGTTCTTC. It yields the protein CASSLEGRESNEQFF.